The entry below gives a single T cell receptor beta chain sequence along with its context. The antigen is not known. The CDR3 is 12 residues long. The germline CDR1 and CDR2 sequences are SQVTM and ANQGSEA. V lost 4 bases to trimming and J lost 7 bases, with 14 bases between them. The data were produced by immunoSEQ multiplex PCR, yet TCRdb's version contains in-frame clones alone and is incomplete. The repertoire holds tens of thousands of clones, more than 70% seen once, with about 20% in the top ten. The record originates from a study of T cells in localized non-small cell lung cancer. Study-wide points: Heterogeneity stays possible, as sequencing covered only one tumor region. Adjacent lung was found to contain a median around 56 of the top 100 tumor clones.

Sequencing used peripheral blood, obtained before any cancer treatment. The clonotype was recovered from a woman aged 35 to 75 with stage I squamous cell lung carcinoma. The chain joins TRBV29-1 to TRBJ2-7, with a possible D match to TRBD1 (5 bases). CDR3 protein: CSVAELGREQYF. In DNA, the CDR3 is TGCAGCGTTGCAGAATTGGGGCGTGAGCAGTACTTC.